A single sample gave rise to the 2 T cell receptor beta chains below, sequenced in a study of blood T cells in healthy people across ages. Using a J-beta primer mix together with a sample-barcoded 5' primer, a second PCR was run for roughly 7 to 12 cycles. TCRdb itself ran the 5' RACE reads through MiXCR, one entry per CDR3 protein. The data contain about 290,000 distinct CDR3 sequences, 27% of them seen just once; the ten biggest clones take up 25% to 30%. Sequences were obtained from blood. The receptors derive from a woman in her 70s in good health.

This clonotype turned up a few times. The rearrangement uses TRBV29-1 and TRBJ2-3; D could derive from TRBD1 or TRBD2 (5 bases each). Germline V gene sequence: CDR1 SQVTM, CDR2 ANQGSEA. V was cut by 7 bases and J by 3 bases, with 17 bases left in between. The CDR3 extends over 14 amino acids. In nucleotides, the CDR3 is TGCAGCGCCCGCAGGGTTCGAGGGACAGATACGCAGTATTTT. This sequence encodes CSARRVRGTDTQYF.

The CDR3 is CASSSKQPTYNEQFF. DNA of the CDR3: TGTGCCAGCAGCTCCAAGCAGCCAACCTACAATGAGCAGTTCTTC. The chain couples TRBV7-2 to TRBJ2-1; unclear D gene. The V gene lost 4 bases and the J gene lost 2 bases, with 12 bases spanning the gap. The germline gives CDR1 SGHTA, CDR2 FQGNSA. The CDR3 runs 15 residues. Filled out from reference TRBV7-2 and TRBJ2-1, the complete variable domain reads GAGVSQSPSNKVTEKGKDVELRCDPISGHTALYWYRQSLGQGLEFLIYFQGNSAPDKSGLPSDRFSAERTGGSVSTLTIQRTQQEDSAVYLCASSSKQPTYNEQFFGPGTRLTVL.